Listed below are T cell receptor beta chains from one sample, sequenced in a study of human T cells and chemical hapten exposure. TCRdb passed the RACE reads through MiXCR, listing each CDR3 protein once. This repertoire shows tens of thousands of distinct CDR3 sequences, 9.6% found once; its top ten account for around 3.6%. The specimen was whole blood, collected in connection with sensitization to the hapten diphenylcyclopropenone (DPC). The receptors derive from a woman in her 40s with alopecia areata. Some clones in this sample may be carry-over from other donors' samples. CDR3s include the opening cysteine and the closing phenylalanine or tryptophan.

v_gene: TRBV6-2/TRBV6-3; j_gene: TRBJ1-2; CDR3aa: CACGTGGYGYTF
v_gene: TRBV6-1; j_gene: TRBJ2-3; CDR3aa: CASSKLAGDTDTQYF
v_gene: TRBV9; j_gene: TRBJ1-3; CDR3aa: CASSVETENTIYF
v_gene: TRBV20-1; j_gene: TRBJ1-1; CDR3aa: CSASPVWDAEAFF
v_gene: TRBV7-2; j_gene: TRBJ2-1; CDR3aa: CASSLGVSSYNEQFF
v_gene: TRBV5-1; j_gene: TRBJ2-1; CDR3aa: CASSLGLAVNEQFF
v_gene: TRBV7-9; j_gene: TRBJ2-1; CDR3aa: CASSLVGNEQFF
v_gene: TRBV20-1; j_gene: TRBJ1-5; CDR3aa: CSARGKTGSQPQHF
v_gene: TRBV3-1; j_gene: TRBJ1-2; CDR3aa: CASSQLLQGAIGYTF
v_gene: TRBV4-2; j_gene: TRBJ2-2; CDR3aa: CASSQEGGNTGELFF
v_gene: TRBV5-6; j_gene: TRBJ1-1; CDR3aa: CASSLKSTGGEAFF
v_gene: TRBV6-2/TRBV6-3; j_gene: TRBJ1-1; CDR3aa: CASSYSKGLGLNTEAFF
v_gene: TRBV5-4; j_gene: TRBJ2-7; CDR3aa: CASSLGGPYNEQYF
v_gene: TRBV7-2; j_gene: TRBJ2-7; CDR3aa: CASSLAPGASYEQYF
v_gene: TRBV5-4; j_gene: TRBJ2-5; CDR3aa: CASSLLNQETQYF
v_gene: TRBV6-1; j_gene: TRBJ2-2; CDR3aa: CASSAPKLGTGELFF
v_gene: TRBV4-1; j_gene: TRBJ1-5; CDR3aa: CASSQSVQSNQPQHF